The present TCR beta chain was sequenced within a study of blood T cell repertoires in COVID-19. In the authors' methods: Amplifying reference gene primers gave estimates of nucleated cell counts. The table came from immunoSEQ multiplex PCR; TCRdb's copy has only in-frame clones and leaves some out. Clone size and V and J calls were adopted from that table, with D and trimming inferred from the DNA. The top ten hold about 0.8% of the sample, which has roughly 200,000 clones, 90% to 95% seen once. The V and J ends lost 4 bases and 3 bases respectively, with 9 bases between them. The germline V gene encodes CDR1 MDHEN and CDR2 SYDVKM. This CDR3 has 13 amino acids.

Sequencing was performed on peripheral blood. The gene calls are TRBV28 and TRBJ1-2, with a tentative D call TRBD1 (5 bases). The TCR comes from a man aged 25-45 years with COVID-19, enrolled during active disease. The CDR3 spells CASSSDKHYGYTF. The CDR3 DNA is TGTGCCAGCAGTTCGGACAAGCACTATGGCTACACCTTC.